The next 9 T cell receptor beta chains were all read from a single sample in a study of blood T cells in healthy people across ages. A sample-barcoded 5' primer and a J-beta primer mix were used in a second PCR of about 7 to 12 cycles. TCRdb analysed the 5' RACE reads with MiXCR anew, one entry per CDR3 protein. The profile covers 1.5 million to 2 million distinct CDR3 sequences, with about 39% appearing a single time and about 23% taken by the ten largest. Material: blood. The receptors derive from a human donor in good health.

The chain is built from TRBV7-2 and TRBJ2-1; D unresolved. This CDR3 region has 15 residues. Germline V lookup: CDR1 SGHTA, CDR2 FQGNSA. V lost 2 bases and J 2 bases, leaving 10 bases between the germline ends. The CDR3 is CASSLTTEPYNEQFF. CDR3 nucleotide sequence: TGTGCCAGCAGCTTAACGACGGAACCCTACAATGAGCAGTTCTTC.

V is TRBV25-1 and J is TRBJ2-1; 8 nucleotides align to TRBD2. The CDR3 has 13 amino acids. Germline assignment: CDR1 MGHDK and CDR2 SYGVNS. The J segment lost 8 bases and the V segment lost 6 bases, leaving 6 bases of the junction unmatched. The CDR3 loop reads CASRFRGGDEQFF. In DNA, the CDR3 is TGTGCCAGCAGGTTCCGGGGGGGCGATGAGCAGTTCTTC.

This chain links TRBV6-2 or TRBV6-3 with TRBJ2-5, with 13 bases matching TRBD2. The CDR3 totals 16 residues. Germline V gives CDR1 MNHEY, CDR2 SVGEGT. The V gene end was trimmed by 7 bases and the J gene end by 2 bases; junction bases not matched to a gene: 7. CDR3 sequence: CASNNPGLAGQETQYF. The CDR3 DNA sequence: TGTGCCAGCAACAACCCGGGACTAGCGGGGCAAGAGACCCAGTACTTC.

This clonotype came up a few times. V is TRBV29-1 and J is TRBJ1-1, with D uncertain. The CDR3 runs 13 residues. Germline V gene lookup returns CDR1 SQVTM and CDR2 ANQGSEA. V lost 3 bases and J 1 base, leaving 9 bases between the germline ends. The CDR3, as DNA: TGCAGCGTTGATCCGGCTTCGAACACTGAAGCTTTCTTT. Residues: CSVDPASNTEAFF.

The gene calls are TRBV20-1 and TRBJ2-1, with D perhaps matching TRBD1 (5 bases). The CDR3 is 17 residues long. The V and J ends lost 3 bases and 5 bases respectively, with 23 bases between them. Germline CDR1 DFQATT, CDR2 SNEGSKA (reference sequence). CDR3 nucleotide sequence: TGCAGTGCTAGGGCCCTCCCTGGACAACTCAACCACAATGAGCAGTTCTTC. It codes for CSARALPGQLNHNEQFF.

The sample holds one count of this clonotype. This chain joins TRBV5-1 and TRBJ1-1; D not resolved. V was clipped by 5 bases and J by 1 base, with 15 bases between them. The germline CDR1 and CDR2 sequences are SGHRS and YFSETQ. The CDR3 is 15 amino acids. The CDR3 DNA sequence: TGCGCCAGCAGTTCCCCCTCGACTGAGAACACTGAAGCTTTCTTT. It encodes CASSSPSTENTEAFF.

As regards this clonotype: Relative to the germline gene, one junction end is altered; a read error may explain this. This chain connects TRBV11-3 to TRBJ1-2; no clear D gene. This CDR3 has 13 amino acids. CDR1 and CDR2 from the germline V gene are SGHNT and YENEEA. The CDR3 DNA is TGCGCCAGCAGCTCCGGGATCGCCTATGGCTACACCTTC. Translated: CASSSGIAYGYTF.

This clonotype was recorded a few times. The chain combines TRBV5-1 with TRBJ2-1; TRBD2 agrees at 14 bases. The CDR3 spans 16 residues. Germline values: CDR1 SGHRS, CDR2 YFSETQ. Trimming took 4 bases from V and 7 from J; bases not matched to a gene: 7. In nucleotides, the CDR3 is TGCGCCAGCAGCGTCAGGACTAGCGGGGGGTTAAATGAGCAGTTCTTC. Amino acid sequence: CASSVRTSGGLNEQFF.

The chain has TRBV12-3 or TRBV12-4 and TRBJ1-2; a weak D match, TRBD1 (5 bases). The CDR3 runs 15 residues. The ends were cut back, 7 bases at V and 8 bases at J, with 23 bases in the middle. The CDR3 loop is CASILSYRGGGGYTF. Here the CDR3 DNA reads TGTGCCAGCATCCTGAGTTATAGGGGAGGCGGCGGCTACACCTTC.